One TCR beta chain is described in this entry. This record comes from a study of PD-1 blockade in classical Hodgkin lymphoma. Trimming pared 4 bases from V and 0 bases from J, leaving 12 bases between. There are 15 residues in the CDR3. Germline lookup yields CDR1 SGHRS and CDR2 YFSETQ. Relapse was seen in all patients after autologous stem cell transplantation, and brentuximab vedotin exposure was variable. This table comes from immunoSEQ multiplex PCR, and its TCRdb copy is limited to in-frame clones, with some not included. The sample contains about 23,000 clones, around 69% of which appear only once.

Sample: peripheral blood mononuclear cells (PBMCs), taken at baseline. The chain employs TRBV5-1 and TRBJ2-3, with D possibly TRBD2 on 5 matching bases. This receptor was obtained from a human donor with classical Hodgkin lymphoma. CDR3 loop: CASSRSGASTDTQYF. DNA of the CDR3: TGCGCCAGCAGCCGGAGCGGAGCTAGCACAGATACGCAGTATTTT.